This T cell receptor beta chain was obtained from a study of radiotherapy plus CTLA-4 blockade in lung cancer. Study-wide context: Objective responses arose in approximately 17% of patients, and approximately 30% experienced disease control.

On this clone itself: Its matching antigen is unknown.

The repertoire was sequenced with immunoSEQ multiplex PCR; TCRdb's copy has only in-frame clones and lacks some. The table has some 90,000 clones, under 85% seen once. The V gene's germline CDR1 is MNHEY and CDR2 SMNVEV (reference sequence). There are 15 residues in the CDR3. Trimming cost V 8 bases and J 8 bases, with 22 bases left between them. Chemo-refractory metastatic non-small-cell lung cancer patients underwent focal radiation alongside CTLA-4 blockade with ipilimumab. Study-wide findings and caveats: In blood, tumor-derived TCR clones expanded after radiotherapy plus ipilimumab. Together with interferon-beta, which increased in serum after radiation, early dynamic changes in blood T cell clones were reportedly the best predictors of response.

This receptor was obtained from a human donor with non-small cell lung cancer who had stable disease on radiotherapy plus ipilimumab. The sequencing used peripheral blood, collected from a patient treated with radiotherapy plus ipilimumab. This chain joins TRBV27 and TRBJ2-1, with D possibly matching TRBD2 (7 bases). CDR3 loop: CASGEGGSNADEQFF. In DNA form, the CDR3 reads TGTGCCAGCGGGGAGGGGGGCTCTAATGCCGATGAGCAGTTCTTC.